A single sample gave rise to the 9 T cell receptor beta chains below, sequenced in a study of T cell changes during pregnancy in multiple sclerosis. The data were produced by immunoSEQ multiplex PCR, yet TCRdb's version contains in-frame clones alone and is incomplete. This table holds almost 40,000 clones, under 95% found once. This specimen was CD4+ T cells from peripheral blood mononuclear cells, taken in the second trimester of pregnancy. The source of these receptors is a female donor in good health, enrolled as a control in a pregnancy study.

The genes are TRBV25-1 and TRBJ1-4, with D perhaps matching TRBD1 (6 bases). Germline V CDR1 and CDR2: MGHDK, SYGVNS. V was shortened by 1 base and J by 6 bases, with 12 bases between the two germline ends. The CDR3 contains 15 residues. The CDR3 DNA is TGTGCCAGCAGTGAATTGGGGGGGGCTGATGAAAAACTGTTTTTT. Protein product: CASSELGGADEKLFF. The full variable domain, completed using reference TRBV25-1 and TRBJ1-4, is EADIYQTPRYLVIGTGKKITLECSQTMGHDKMYWYQQDPGMELHLIHYSYGVNSTEKGDLSSESTVSRIRTEHFPLTLESARPSHTSQYLCASSELGGADEKLFFGSGTQLSVL.

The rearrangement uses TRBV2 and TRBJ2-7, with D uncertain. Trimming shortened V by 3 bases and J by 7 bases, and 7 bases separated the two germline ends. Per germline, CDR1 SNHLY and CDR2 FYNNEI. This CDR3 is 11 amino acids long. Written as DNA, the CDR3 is TGTGCCAGCAGTGAGGTTCGGGAGCAGTACTTC. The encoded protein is CASSEVREQYF.

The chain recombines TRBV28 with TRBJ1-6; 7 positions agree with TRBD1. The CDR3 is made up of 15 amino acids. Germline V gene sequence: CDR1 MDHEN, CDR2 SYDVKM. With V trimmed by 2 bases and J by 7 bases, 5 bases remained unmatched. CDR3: CASSLPTGANSPLHF. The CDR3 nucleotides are TGTGCCAGCAGTTTACCTACAGGGGCGAATTCACCCCTCCACTTT.

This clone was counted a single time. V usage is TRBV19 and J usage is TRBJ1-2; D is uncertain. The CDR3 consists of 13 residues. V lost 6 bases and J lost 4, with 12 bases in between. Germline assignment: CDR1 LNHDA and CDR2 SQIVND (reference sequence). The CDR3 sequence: CASRSGSLYGYTF. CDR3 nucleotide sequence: TGTGCCAGTAGATCCGGGAGCCTCTATGGCTACACCTTC.

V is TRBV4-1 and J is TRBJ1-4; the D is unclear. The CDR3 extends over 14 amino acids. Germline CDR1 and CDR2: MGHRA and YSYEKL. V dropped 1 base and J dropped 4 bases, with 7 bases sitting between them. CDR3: CASSQAQFNEKLFF. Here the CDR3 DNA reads TGCGCCAGCAGCCAAGCTCAGTTTAATGAAAAACTGTTTTTT.

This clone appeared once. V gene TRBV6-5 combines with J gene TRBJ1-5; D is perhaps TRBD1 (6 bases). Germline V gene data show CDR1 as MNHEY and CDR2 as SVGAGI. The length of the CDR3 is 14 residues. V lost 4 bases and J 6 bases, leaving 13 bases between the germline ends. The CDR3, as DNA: TGTGCCAGCAGTTTAACCCGGACAGTTCAGCCCCAGCATTTT. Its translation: CASSLTRTVQPQHF.

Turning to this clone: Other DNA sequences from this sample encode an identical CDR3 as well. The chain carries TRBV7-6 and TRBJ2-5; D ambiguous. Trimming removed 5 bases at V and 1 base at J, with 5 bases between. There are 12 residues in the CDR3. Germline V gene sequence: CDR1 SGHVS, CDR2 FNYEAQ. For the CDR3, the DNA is TGTGCCAGCAGCCCCTCCCAAGAGACCCAGTACTTC. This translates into CASSPSQETQYF.

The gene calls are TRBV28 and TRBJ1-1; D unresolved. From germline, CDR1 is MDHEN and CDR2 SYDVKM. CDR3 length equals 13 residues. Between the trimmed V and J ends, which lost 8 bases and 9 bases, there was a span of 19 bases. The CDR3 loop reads CASYEEFASQAFF. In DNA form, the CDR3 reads TGTGCCAGCTACGAAGAATTCGCGTCCCAAGCTTTCTTT. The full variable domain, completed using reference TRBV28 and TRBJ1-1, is DVKVTQSSRYLVKRTGEKVFLECVQDMDHENMFWYRQDPGLGLRLIYFSYDVKMKEKGDIPEGYSVSREKKERFSLILESASTNQTSMYLCASYEEFASQAFFGQGTRLTVV.

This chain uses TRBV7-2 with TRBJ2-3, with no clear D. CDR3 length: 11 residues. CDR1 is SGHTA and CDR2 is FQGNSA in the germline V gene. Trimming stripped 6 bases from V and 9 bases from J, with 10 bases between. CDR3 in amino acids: CASSVTPTQYF. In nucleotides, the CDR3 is TGTGCCAGCAGTGTCACTCCGACGCAGTATTTT.